This T cell receptor (beta chain) was sequenced during a study of T-cell memory formation after mild COVID-19. General observations from the study: CD8+ contracting clones occupied EMRA, while CD4+ ones occupied mainly CM and EM. Proof of SARS-CoV-2 specificity was absent for the second-wave clones that crested on day 37. Later expanders leaned CD4+, whereas day 15 to 85 contracting clones were balanced CD4/CD8.

Using its own MiXCR run on the 5' RACE reads, TCRdb lists one record per CDR3 protein. The repertoire holds about 350,000 distinct CDR3 sequences, with 25% to 30% as singletons. The CDR3 length is 14 residues. V shed 3 bases and J shed 5 bases, with 11 bases lying between them. CDR1 and CDR2 from the germline V gene are MNHNS and SASEGT. Regarding this clonotype: Its antigen remains unknown.

This clonotype originated in an adult woman who had mild COVID-19 (a few samples of this study predate the infection). Cell type and time point are not known. The chain recombines TRBV6-1 with TRBJ2-1; tentatively, D is TRBD2 (6 bases). The sample comprised PBMCs or a T cell subset sorted from them (not recorded which). The CDR3 protein is CASSEGGAHNEQFF. DNA of the CDR3: TGTGCCAGCAGTGAGGGCGGGGCCCACAATGAGCAGTTCTTC.